This is a list of T cell receptor beta chains from one sample in a study of blood T cells in healthy people across ages. From the 5' RACE reads, TCRdb called clonotypes with MiXCR, one entry per CDR3 protein. This table has 2 million or so distinct CDR3 sequences, about 50% appearing once. Specimen: blood. The receptor set was obtained from a woman aged 40 to 55 in good health. Both conserved end residues are part of each CDR3. Fields, in order: J gene, V gene, D gene, clone size, CDR3 protein, CDR3 DNA. The D gene is left open where the match is weak. A row's size may be missing; if present it is once, few, many or a size class.

TRBJ2-5 | TRBV6-5 | - | - | CASSLTEVEEQYF | TGTGCCAGCAGTCTAACCGAGGTGGAAGAGCAGTACTTC
TRBJ2-5 | TRBV9 | - | few | CASSPRDPYQETQYF | TGTGCCAGCAGCCCCCGGGACCCGTACCAAGAGACCCAGTACTTC
TRBJ2-5 | TRBV14 | - | - | CASSQDSSRGTQYF | TGTGCCAGCAGCCAAGATAGCAGCCGAGGGACCCAGTACTTC
TRBJ2-3 | TRBV7-3 | - | few | CASSLPRGWGTDTQYF | TGTGCCAGCAGCTTACCCCGGGGGTGGGGCACAGATACGCAGTATTTT
TRBJ1-2 | TRBV28 | - | few | CASSPGRNTRGYYGYTF | TGTGCCAGCAGTCCCGGACGGAACACCAGGGGATACTATGGCTACACCTTC
TRBJ2-1 | TRBV5-1 | - | - | CASRPEEGTYNEQFF | TGCGCCAGCAGACCGGAGGAAGGAACCTACAATGAGCAGTTCTTC
TRBJ2-5 | TRBV6-1 | - | - | CASSNPGQRETQYF | TGTGCCAGCAGTAATCCGGGACAAAGGGAGACCCAGTACTTC
TRBJ1-1 | TRBV4-2 | - | - | CASSPGRWTEAFF | TGTGCCAGCAGCCCGGGCCGGTGGACTGAAGCTTTCTTT
TRBJ2-5 | TRBV6-2/TRBV6-3 | TRBD1 | - | CASSSRQGARPETQYF | TGTGCCAGCAGTTCAAGACAGGGGGCGCGTCCAGAGACCCAGTACTTC
TRBJ2-5 | TRBV12-5 | - | once | CASQRKGGGATQYF | TGTGCTAGTCAACGTAAGGGGGGCGGCGCGACCCAGTACTTC
TRBJ1-2 | TRBV27 | - | - | CASQGPGGNYGYTF | TGTGCCAGCCAGGGGCCCGGAGGGAACTATGGCTACACCTTC
TRBJ2-1 | TRBV15 | - | - | CATSRDLGGREQFF | TGTGCCACCAGCAGAGATCTTGGCGGGCGAGAGCAGTTCTTC
TRBJ2-5 | TRBV6-5 | TRBD2 | few | CASSYSRRAGIQETQYF | TGTGCCAGCAGTTACTCGAGACGAGCGGGGATTCAAGAGACCCAGTACTTC
TRBJ2-1 | TRBV27 | - | - | CASSLSGIKQFF | TGTGCCAGCAGTTTAAGCGGAATTAAGCAGTTCTTC
TRBJ2-5 | TRBV7-9 | - | - | CASSLVGSRDTYQETQYF | TGTGCCAGCAGCTTAGTAGGGAGCAGAGATACTTACCAAGAGACCCAGTACTTC
TRBJ2-3 | TRBV19 | - | - | CASRKGLEASTDTQYF | TGTGCCAGTAGGAAGGGCCTCGAAGCTAGCACAGATACGCAGTATTTT
TRBJ2-5 | TRBV6-5 | TRBD2 | - | CASSLLAGRRQETQYF | TGTGCCAGCAGTTTACTAGCGGGGAGGCGCCAAGAGACCCAGTACTTC
TRBJ1-2 | TRBV29-1 | - | - | CSVGDRGYTF | TGCAGCGTTGGAGACAGGGGCTACACCTTC
TRBJ1-2 | TRBV6-2/TRBV6-3 | TRBD1 | few | CASSVTGPSVYGYTF | TGTGCCAGCAGCGTGACAGGGCCGTCTGTTTATGGCTACACCTTC
TRBJ2-1 | TRBV7-3 | TRBD2 | - | CASLGGGLVFCEQFF | TGTGCCAGCTTGGGGGGGGGACTAGTTTTTTGTGAGCAGTTCTTC
TRBJ2-2 | TRBV11-2 | - | - | CASSLEATGELFF | TGTGCCAGCAGCTTAGAGGCCACCGGGGAGCTGTTTTTT
TRBJ2-6 | TRBV4-3 | - | - | CASSQATPGQTSGANVLTF | TGCGCCAGCAGCCAGGCTACCCCGGGACAAACGTCTGGGGCCAACGTCCTGACTTTC
TRBJ1-2 | TRBV5-1 | - | - | CASSLESVGNGYTF | TGCGCCAGCAGCTTGGAATCCGTGGGGAACGGCTACACCTTC
TRBJ2-3 | TRBV29-1 | - | few | CSVGKGTSTDTQYF | TGCAGCGTTGGTAAGGGGACTAGCACAGATACGCAGTATTTT
TRBJ2-3 | TRBV6-5 | - | - | CASSFAGARGDTQYF | TGTGCCAGCAGTTTCGCGGGGGCCCGGGGGGATACGCAGTATTTT
TRBJ1-2 | TRBV5-5 | TRBD1 | few | CASSADRANYGYTF | TGTGCCAGCAGTGCGGACAGGGCTAACTATGGCTACACCTTC
TRBJ1-2 | TRBV6-2/TRBV6-3 | - | - | CASGYSNRVTYGYTF | TGTGCCAGCGGTTACTCGAACAGGGTAACATATGGCTACACCTTC
TRBJ1-2 | TRBV7-2 | - | - | CASSLGRAYGYTF | TGTGCCAGCAGCTTAGGGCGGGCCTATGGCTACACCTTC
TRBJ2-3 | TRBV6-1 | TRBD1 | few | CASSVSPGQGLDTQYF | TGTGCCAGCAGTGTCTCTCCGGGACAGGGATTAGATACGCAGTATTTT
TRBJ1-2 | TRBV14 | - | once | CASSHDGTGNYGYTF | TGTGCCAGCAGCCACGACGGAACAGGGAACTATGGCTACACCTTC
TRBJ2-1 | TRBV11-3 | - | - | CASSAYPHNEQFF | TGTGCCAGCAGCGCATACCCCCACAATGAGCAGTTCTTC
TRBJ2-7 | TRBV7-9 | - | - | CASSTNRGGYEQYF | TGTGCCAGCAGCACTAATAGGGGGGGCTACGAGCAGTACTTC
TRBJ1-5 | TRBV4-2 | TRBD1 | few | CASSQATGTDNQPQHF | TGTGCCAGCAGCCAAGCAACCGGGACAGACAATCAGCCCCAGCATTTT
TRBJ2-1 | TRBV4-3 | TRBD2 | - | CASSQDAGGFLEQFF | TGCGCCAGCAGCCAAGACGCGGGGGGGTTTCTTGAGCAGTTCTTC
TRBJ2-1 | TRBV7-9 | - | - | CASSSSEDWTYNEQFF | TGTGCCAGCAGCTCCTCCGAGGACTGGACCTACAATGAGCAGTTCTTC
TRBJ1-2 | TRBV3-1 | - | - | CASSHLQRNYGYTF | TGTGCCAGCAGCCACCTACAGAGGAACTATGGCTACACCTTC
TRBJ2-5 | TRBV4-1 | - | - | CASSQETLETQYF | TGCGCCAGCAGCCAAGAGACCTTAGAGACCCAGTACTTC
TRBJ2-3 | TRBV6-6 | - | - | CASSQSGTQDTQYF | TGTGCCAGCAGTCAGTCCGGGACTCAAGATACGCAGTATTTT
TRBJ2-1 | TRBV9 | - | few | CASSVDVRGQWNEQFF | TGTGCCAGCAGCGTAGATGTACGGGGGCAATGGAATGAGCAGTTCTTC
TRBJ2-7 | TRBV12-3/TRBV12-4 | - | - | CASRGGGLSEQYF | TGTGCCAGCAGGGGAGGAGGGCTGTCCGAGCAGTACTTC
TRBJ2-3 | TRBV4-3 | TRBD1 | few | CASSQVFRDRGTDTQYF | TGCGCCAGCAGCCAAGTTTTCCGGGACAGGGGTACAGATACGCAGTATTTT
TRBJ1-2 | TRBV28 | - | - | CASTLTPGRKSGYGYTF | TGTGCCAGCACTTTGACCCCGGGCCGAAAATCAGGCTATGGCTACACCTTC
TRBJ2-7 | TRBV7-2 | - | once | CASSSQGGMYVQYF | TGTGCCAGCAGCAGCCAGGGGGGCATGTACGTGCAGTACTTC
TRBJ2-7 | TRBV29-1 | - | - | CSVEGEALYNEQYF | TGCAGCGTTGAGGGGGAAGCCCTTTACAATGAGCAGTACTTC
TRBJ2-7 | TRBV7-2 | TRBD2 | - | CASSSRTSGGARNEQYF | TGTGCCAGCAGCTCCCGGACTAGCGGGGGGGCCAGGAATGAGCAGTACTTC
TRBJ2-6 | TRBV28 | - | few | CASRGYVSGANVLTF | TGTGCCAGCAGAGGATATGTCTCTGGGGCCAACGTCCTGACTTTC
TRBJ1-6 | TRBV9 | - | - | CASSSEGNSPLHF | TGTGCCAGCAGCTCCGAGGGTAATTCACCCCTCCACTTT